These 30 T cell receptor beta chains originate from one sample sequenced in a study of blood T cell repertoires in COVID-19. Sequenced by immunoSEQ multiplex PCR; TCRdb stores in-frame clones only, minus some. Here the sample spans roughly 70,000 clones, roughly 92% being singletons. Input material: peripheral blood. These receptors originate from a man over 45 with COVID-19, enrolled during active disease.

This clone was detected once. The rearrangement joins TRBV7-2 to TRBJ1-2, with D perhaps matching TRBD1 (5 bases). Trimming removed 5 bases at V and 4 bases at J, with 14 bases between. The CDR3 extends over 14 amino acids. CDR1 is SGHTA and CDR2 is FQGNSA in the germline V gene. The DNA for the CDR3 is TGTGCCAGCAGCCCAGGAGGGGTCGGCTATGGCTACACCTTC. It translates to CASSPGGVGYGYTF.

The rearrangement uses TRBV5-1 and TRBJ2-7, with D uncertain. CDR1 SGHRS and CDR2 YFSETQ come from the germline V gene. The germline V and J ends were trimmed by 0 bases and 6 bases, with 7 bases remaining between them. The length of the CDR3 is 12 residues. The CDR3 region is CASSLVGGEQYF. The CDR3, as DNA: TGCGCCAGCAGCTTGGTTGGCGGCGAGCAGTACTTC.

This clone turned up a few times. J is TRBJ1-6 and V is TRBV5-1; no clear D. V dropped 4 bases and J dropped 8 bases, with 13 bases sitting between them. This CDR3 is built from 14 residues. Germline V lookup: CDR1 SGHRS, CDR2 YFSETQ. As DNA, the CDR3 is TGCGCCAGCAGCCTTGGGCAGCCCCATTCACCCCTCCACTTT. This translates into CASSLGQPHSPLHF.

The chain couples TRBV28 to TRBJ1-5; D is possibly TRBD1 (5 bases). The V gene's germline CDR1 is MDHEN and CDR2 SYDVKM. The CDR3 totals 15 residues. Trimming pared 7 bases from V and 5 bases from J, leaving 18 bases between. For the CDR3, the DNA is TGTGCCAGCACCTGGCGGGGACGGCTTTATCAGCCCCAGCATTTT. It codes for CASTWRGRLYQPQHF. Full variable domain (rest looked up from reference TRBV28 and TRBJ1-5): DVKVTQSSRYLVKRTGEKVFLECVQDMDHENMFWYRQDPGLGLRLIYFSYDVKMKEKGDIPEGYSVSREKKERFSLILESASTNQTSMYLCASTWRGRLYQPQHFGDGTRLSIL.

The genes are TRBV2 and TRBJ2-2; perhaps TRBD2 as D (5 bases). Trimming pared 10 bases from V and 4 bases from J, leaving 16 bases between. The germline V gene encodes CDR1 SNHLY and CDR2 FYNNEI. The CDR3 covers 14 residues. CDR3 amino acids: CATWERRGTGELFF. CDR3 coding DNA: TGTGCCACCTGGGAGAGGAGAGGCACCGGGGAGCTGTTTTTT. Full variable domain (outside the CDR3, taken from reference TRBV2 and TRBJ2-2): EPEVTQTPSHQVTQMGQEVILRCVPISNHLYFYWYRQILGQKVEFLVSFYNNEISEKSEIFDDQFSVERPDGSNFTLKIRSTKLEDSAMYFCATWERRGTGELFFGEGSRLTVL.

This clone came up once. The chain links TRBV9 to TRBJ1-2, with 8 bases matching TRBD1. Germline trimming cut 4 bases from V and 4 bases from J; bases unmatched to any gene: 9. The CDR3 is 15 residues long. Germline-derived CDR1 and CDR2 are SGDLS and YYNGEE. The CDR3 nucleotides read TGTGCCAGCAGCCCTACTCCAGGGGGCGTCTATGGCTACACCTTC. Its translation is CASSPTPGGVYGYTF.

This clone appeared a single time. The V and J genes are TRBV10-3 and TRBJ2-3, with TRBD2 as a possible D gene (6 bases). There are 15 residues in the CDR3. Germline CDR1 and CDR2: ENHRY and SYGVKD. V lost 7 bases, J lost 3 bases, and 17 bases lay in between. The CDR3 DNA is TGTGCCATCAACAGAGAGGGAGGTGCTACAGATACGCAGTATTTT. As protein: CAINREGGATDTQYF.

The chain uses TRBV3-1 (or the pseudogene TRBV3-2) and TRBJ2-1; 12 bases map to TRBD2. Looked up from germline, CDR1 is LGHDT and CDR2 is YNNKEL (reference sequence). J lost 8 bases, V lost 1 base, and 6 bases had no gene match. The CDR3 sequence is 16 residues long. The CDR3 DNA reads TGTGCCAGCAGCCAAGTAAGGACTAGCGGGATATATGAGCAGTTCTTC. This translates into CASSQVRTSGIYEQFF.

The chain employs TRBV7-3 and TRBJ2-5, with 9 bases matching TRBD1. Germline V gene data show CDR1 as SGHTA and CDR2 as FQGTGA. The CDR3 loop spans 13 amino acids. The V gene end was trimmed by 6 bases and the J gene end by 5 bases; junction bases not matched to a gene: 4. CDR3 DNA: TGTGCCAGCAGTCGGGGACAGGGTGAGACCCAGTACTTC. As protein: CASSRGQGETQYF.

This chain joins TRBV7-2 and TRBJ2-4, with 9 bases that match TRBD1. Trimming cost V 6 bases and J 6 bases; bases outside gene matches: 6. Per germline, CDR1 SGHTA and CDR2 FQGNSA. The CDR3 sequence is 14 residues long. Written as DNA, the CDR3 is TGTGCCAGCAGTTTCGCGGGACAGGGAAACATTCAGTACTTC. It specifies CASSFAGQGNIQYF. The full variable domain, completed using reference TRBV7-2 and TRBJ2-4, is GAGVSQSPSNKVTEKGKDVELRCDPISGHTALYWYRQSLGQGLEFLIYFQGNSAPDKSGLPSDRFSAERTGGSVSTLTIQRTQQEDSAVYLCASSFAGQGNIQYFGAGTRLSVL.

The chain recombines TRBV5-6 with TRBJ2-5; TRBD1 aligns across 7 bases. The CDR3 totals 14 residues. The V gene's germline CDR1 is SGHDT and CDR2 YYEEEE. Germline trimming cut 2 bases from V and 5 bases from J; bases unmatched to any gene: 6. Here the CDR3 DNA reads TGTGCCAGCAGCTTACAGGGGTTCGGGGAGACCCAGTACTTC. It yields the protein CASSLQGFGETQYF.

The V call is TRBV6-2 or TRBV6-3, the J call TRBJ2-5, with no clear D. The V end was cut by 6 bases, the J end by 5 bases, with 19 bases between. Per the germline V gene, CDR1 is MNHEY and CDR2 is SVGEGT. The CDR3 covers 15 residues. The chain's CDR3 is CASSPDTNARETQYF. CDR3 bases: TGTGCCAGCAGCCCCGACACAAACGCTCGGGAGACCCAGTACTTC.

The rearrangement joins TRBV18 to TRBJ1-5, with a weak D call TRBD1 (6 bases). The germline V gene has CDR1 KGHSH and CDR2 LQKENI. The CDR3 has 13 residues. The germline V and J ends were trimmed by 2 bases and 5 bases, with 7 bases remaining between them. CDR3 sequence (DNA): TGTGCCAGCTCACCAGGGGGCCATCAGCCCCAGCATTTT. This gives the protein CASSPGGHQPQHF.

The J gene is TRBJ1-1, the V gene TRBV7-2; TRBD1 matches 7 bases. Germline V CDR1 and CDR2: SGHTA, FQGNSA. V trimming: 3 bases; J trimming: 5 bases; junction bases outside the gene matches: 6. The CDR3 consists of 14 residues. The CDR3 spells CASSFETGWTEAFF. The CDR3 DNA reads TGTGCCAGCAGCTTTGAGACAGGGTGGACTGAAGCTTTCTTT. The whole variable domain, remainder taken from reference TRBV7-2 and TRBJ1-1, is GAGVSQSPSNKVTEKGKDVELRCDPISGHTALYWYRQSLGQGLEFLIYFQGNSAPDKSGLPSDRFSAERTGGSVSTLTIQRTQQEDSAVYLCASSFETGWTEAFFGQGTRLTVV.

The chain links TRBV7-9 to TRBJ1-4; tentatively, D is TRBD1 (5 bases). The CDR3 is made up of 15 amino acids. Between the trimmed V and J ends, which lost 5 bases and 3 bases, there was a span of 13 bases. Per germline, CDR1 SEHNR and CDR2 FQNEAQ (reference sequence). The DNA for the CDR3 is TGTGCCAGCAGCATCCAGGGTGGTCCTAATGAAAAACTGTTTTTT. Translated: CASSIQGGPNEKLFF.

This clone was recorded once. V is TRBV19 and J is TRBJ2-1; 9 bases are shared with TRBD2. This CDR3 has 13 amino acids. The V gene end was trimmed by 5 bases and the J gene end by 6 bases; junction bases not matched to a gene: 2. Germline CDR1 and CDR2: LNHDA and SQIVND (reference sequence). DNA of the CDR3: TGTGCCAGTAGTGGAGCGGGAGGCAATGAGCAGTTCTTC. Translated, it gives CASSGAGGNEQFF.

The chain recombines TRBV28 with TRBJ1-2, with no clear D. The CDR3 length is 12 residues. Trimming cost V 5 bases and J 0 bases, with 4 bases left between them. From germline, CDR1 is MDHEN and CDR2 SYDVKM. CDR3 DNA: TGTGCCAGCAGTGAGACTAACTATGGCTACACCTTC. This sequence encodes CASSETNYGYTF.

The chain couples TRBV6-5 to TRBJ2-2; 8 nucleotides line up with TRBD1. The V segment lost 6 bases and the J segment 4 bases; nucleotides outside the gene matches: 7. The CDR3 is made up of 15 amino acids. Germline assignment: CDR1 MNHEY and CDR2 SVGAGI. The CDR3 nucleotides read TGTGCCAGCAGATCGGACAGGGCGAGCACCGGGGAGCTGTTTTTT. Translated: CASRSDRASTGELFF.

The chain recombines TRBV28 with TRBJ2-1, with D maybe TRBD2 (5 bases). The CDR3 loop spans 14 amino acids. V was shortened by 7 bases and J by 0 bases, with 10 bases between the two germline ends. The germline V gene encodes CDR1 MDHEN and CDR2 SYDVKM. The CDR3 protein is CASKVGSSYNEQFF. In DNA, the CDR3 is TGTGCCAGCAAAGTGGGGAGCTCCTACAATGAGCAGTTCTTC.

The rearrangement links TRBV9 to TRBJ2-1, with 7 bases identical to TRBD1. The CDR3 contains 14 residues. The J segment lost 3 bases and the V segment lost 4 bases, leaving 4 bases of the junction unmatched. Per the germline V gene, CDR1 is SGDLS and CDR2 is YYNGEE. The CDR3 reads CASSTRDSYNEQFF. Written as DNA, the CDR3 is TGTGCCAGCAGCACCAGGGACAGCTACAATGAGCAGTTCTTC.

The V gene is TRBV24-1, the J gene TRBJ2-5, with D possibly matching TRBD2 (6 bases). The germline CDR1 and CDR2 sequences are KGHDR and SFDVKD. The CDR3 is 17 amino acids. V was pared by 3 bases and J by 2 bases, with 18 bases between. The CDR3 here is CATSDGLASLNQETQYF. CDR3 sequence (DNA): TGTGCCACCAGTGATGGGCTAGCGAGTCTAAATCAAGAGACCCAGTACTTC.

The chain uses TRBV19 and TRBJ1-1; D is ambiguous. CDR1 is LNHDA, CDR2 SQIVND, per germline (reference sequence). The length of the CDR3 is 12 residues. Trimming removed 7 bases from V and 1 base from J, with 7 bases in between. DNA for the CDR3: TGTGCCAGTAAAGCGACGAACACTGAAGCTTTCTTT. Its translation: CASKATNTEAFF.

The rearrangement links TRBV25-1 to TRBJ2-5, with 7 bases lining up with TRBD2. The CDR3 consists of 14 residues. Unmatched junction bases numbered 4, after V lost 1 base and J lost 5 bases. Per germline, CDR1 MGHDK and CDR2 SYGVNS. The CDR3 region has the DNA TGTGCCAGCAGTGAATTGGGGGGAGGGGAGACCCAGTACTTC. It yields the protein CASSELGGGETQYF. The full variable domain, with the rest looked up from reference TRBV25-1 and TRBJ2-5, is EADIYQTPRYLVIGTGKKITLECSQTMGHDKMYWYQQDPGMELHLIHYSYGVNSTEKGDLSSESTVSRIRTEHFPLTLESARPSHTSQYLCASSELGGGETQYFGPGTRLLVL.

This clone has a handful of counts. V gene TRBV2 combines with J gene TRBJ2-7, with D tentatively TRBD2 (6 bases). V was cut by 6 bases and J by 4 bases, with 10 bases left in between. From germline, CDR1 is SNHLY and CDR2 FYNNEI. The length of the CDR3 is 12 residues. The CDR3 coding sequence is TGTGCCAGCAGAACGGGAGATTACGAGCAGTACGTC. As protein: CASRTGDYEQYV.

The CDR3 DNA reads TGTGCCAGCACGCCTCGGGGGGGGAGAAACATTCAGTACTTC. Translated, it gives CASTPRGGRNIQYF. The chain uses TRBV27 and TRBJ2-4, with 8 nucleotides matching TRBD2. This CDR3 has 14 residues. V was clipped by 7 bases and J by 6 bases; unmatched bases: 8. The germline V gene has CDR1 MNHEY and CDR2 SMNVEV (reference sequence).

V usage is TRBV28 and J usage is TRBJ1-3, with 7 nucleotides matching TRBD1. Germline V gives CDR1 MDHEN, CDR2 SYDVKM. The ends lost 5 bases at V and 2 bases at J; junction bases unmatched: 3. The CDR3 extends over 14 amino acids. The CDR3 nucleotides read TGTGCCAGCAGTCATACAGGGGCTGGAAACACCATATATTTT. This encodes CASSHTGAGNTIYF.

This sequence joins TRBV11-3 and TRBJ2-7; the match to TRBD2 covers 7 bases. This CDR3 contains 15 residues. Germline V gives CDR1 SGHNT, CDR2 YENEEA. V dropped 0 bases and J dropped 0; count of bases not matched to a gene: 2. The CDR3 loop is CASSLDGGSSYEQYF. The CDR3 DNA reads TGTGCCAGCAGCTTAGACGGCGGGAGCTCCTACGAGCAGTACTTC.

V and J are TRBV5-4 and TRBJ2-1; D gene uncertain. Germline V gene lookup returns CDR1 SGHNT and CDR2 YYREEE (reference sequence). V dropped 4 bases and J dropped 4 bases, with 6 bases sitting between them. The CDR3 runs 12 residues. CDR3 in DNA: TGTGCCAGCAGCCAGAATTACAATGAGCAGTTCTTC. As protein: CASSQNYNEQFF.

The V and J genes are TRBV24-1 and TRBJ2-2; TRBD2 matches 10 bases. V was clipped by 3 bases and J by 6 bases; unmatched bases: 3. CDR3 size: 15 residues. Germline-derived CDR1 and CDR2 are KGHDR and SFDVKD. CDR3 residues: CATSDPGLASGELFF. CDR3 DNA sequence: TGTGCCACCAGTGATCCGGGACTAGCGTCCGGGGAGCTGTTTTTT.

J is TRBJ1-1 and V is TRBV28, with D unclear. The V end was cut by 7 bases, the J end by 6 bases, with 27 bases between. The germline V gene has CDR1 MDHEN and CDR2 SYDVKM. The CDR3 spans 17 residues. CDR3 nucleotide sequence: TGTGCCAGCAACCTCCCCCCAGGAACATCAAGTAAGGCTGAAGCTTTCTTT. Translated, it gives CASNLPPGTSSKAEAFF.